This T cell receptor beta chain emerged from a study of T cells in localized non-small cell lung cancer. Germline values: CDR1 KGHSH, CDR2 LQKENI. The CDR3 contains 12 residues. V was pared by 6 bases and J by 7 bases, with 13 bases between. Using immunoSEQ multiplex PCR, the repertoire was profiled, and TCRdb retains in-frame clones only, with some absent. The table lists 50,000 to 55,000 clones, about 88% of them singletons. The rearrangement joins TRBV18 to TRBJ2-7, with D unclear. This clonotype was obtained from a female donor with stage II lung adenocarcinoma. Sequencing was performed on PBMCs, taken before any cancer treatment. In DNA, the CDR3 is TGTGCCAGCTCGTTGAACCGAGAGGAGCAGTACTTC. It yields the protein CASSLNREEQYF. The full variable domain, with the rest looked up from reference TRBV18 and TRBJ2-7, is NAGVMQNPRHLVRRRGQEARLRCSPMKGHSHVYWYRQLPEEGLKFMVYLQKENIIDESGMPKERFSAEFPKEGPSILRIQQVVRGDSAAYFCASSLNREEQYFGPGTRLTVT.